This T cell receptor beta chain was captured by sequencing in a study of PD-1 blockade in classical Hodgkin lymphoma. The repertoire was sequenced with immunoSEQ multiplex PCR; TCRdb's copy has only in-frame clones and lacks some. The data hold about 58,000 clones, with approximately 90% observed a single time. Every patient relapsed after autologous stem cell transplantation, and brentuximab vedotin exposure varied. The CDR3 extends over 13 amino acids. Germline CDR1 is MNHEY and CDR2 is SMNVEV (reference sequence). V lost 7 bases and J lost 2, with 12 bases in between. The V and J genes are TRBV27 and TRBJ2-7; D ambiguous. Here the sequenced sample was peripheral blood mononuclear cells (PBMCs), taken before the second cycle of nivolumab. The TCR was taken from a human donor with classical Hodgkin lymphoma. The CDR3 region has the DNA TGTGCCAGCAAAGGATACTCCACCTACGAGCAGTACTTC. Protein: CASKGYSTYEQYF.